What follows are 5 T cell receptor beta chains derived from one specimen sequenced in a study of blood T cell repertoires in COVID-19. Sequenced by immunoSEQ multiplex PCR; TCRdb stores in-frame clones only, minus some. The sample holds roughly 250,000 clones, around 85% seen once. The sequencing input was PBMCs or T cells enriched from blood (not recorded which). These receptors came from a woman aged 25 to 39 who had recovered from COVID-19.

This sequence joins TRBV7-9 and TRBJ1-2; 7 bases are a match to TRBD1. From germline, CDR1 is SEHNR and CDR2 FQNEAQ (reference sequence). The CDR3 runs 13 residues. V lost 3 bases and J lost 6; bases outside the gene matches: 4. CDR3 sequence (DNA): TGTGCCAGCAGCTTCACAGGGGTTGATGGCTACACCTTC. Translating it yields CASSFTGVDGYTF.

This chain connects TRBV5-1 to TRBJ1-1; D is uncertain. V gave up 4 bases and J gave up 10 bases, with 17 bases separating them. The CDR3 covers 13 residues. Germline V lookup: CDR1 SGHRS, CDR2 YFSETQ. Written as DNA, the CDR3 is TGCGCCAGCAGCCTCTCCGACCCCCGCGGAGCTTTCTTT. Its protein is CASSLSDPRGAFF. Full variable domain (missing parts from reference TRBV5-1 and TRBJ1-1): KAGVTQTPRYLIKTRGQQVTLSCSPISGHRSVSWYQQTPGQGLQFLFEYFSETQRNKGNFPGRFSGRQFSNSRSEMNVSTLELGDSALYLCASSLSDPRGAFFGQGTRLTVV.

The rearrangement links TRBV24-1 to TRBJ1-3; D gene uncertain. Germline V CDR1 and CDR2: KGHDR, SFDVKD. Trimming stripped 4 bases from V and 0 bases from J, with 18 bases between. The length of the CDR3 is 18 residues. For the CDR3, the DNA is TGTGCCACCAGTGAGGAACAGCGGGTAGAAGTCTCTGGAAACACCATATATTTT. Translation gives CATSEEQRVEVSGNTIYF.

The chain uses TRBV7-2 and TRBJ1-2, with D unclear. From germline, CDR1 is SGHTA and CDR2 FQGNSA. V lost 0 bases, J lost 5 bases, and 10 bases lay in between. The CDR3 covers 14 residues. The CDR3 DNA reads TGTGCCAGCAGCTTAGCGGCAGGCCCTTATGGCTACACCTTC. This gives the protein CASSLAAGPYGYTF. Full variable domain (rest looked up from reference TRBV7-2 and TRBJ1-2): GAGVSQSPSNKVTEKGKDVELRCDPISGHTALYWYRQSLGQGLEFLIYFQGNSAPDKSGLPSDRFSAERTGGSVSTLTIQRTQQEDSAVYLCASSLAAGPYGYTFGSGTRLTVV.

V is TRBV28 and J is TRBJ2-7, with unresolved D. CDR3 length: 12 amino acids. Trimming removed 3 bases from V and 9 bases from J, with 12 bases in between. Per the germline V gene, CDR1 is MDHEN and CDR2 is SYDVKM. CDR3 DNA: TGTGCCAGCAGTTTTGAAGCGCACGGGCAGTACTTC. Residues: CASSFEAHGQYF.